Detailed here is one T cell receptor (beta chain). The record originates from a study of blood T cell repertoires in COVID-19. TCRdb's table, derived via immunoSEQ multiplex PCR, lists solely in-frame clones and lacks some. This table has more than 350,000 clones, roughly 88% appearing once. Exposed study participants had met a COVID-19 case within 2 weeks before entry. The germline gives CDR1 MGHRA, CDR2 YSYEKL. The CDR3 sequence is 15 residues long. The germline V and J ends were trimmed by 0 bases and 4 bases, with 12 bases remaining between them. The sequence was obtained from a woman aged 18-30 years who had been exposed to COVID-19. The chain combines TRBV4-1 with TRBJ1-1; D remains unclear. What was sequenced was PBMCs or T cells enriched from blood (not recorded which). The CDR3 sequence: CASSQDREAATEAFF. CDR3 DNA sequence: TGCGCCAGCAGCCAAGATAGGGAGGCGGCCACTGAAGCTTTCTTT.